The 32 T cell receptor beta chains in this list originate from one sample, sequenced in a study of early T cells in non-severe SARS-CoV-2 infection. TCRdb re-derived calls from the 5' RACE reads in MiXCR, one entry per CDR3 protein. This table has around 61,000 distinct CDR3 sequences, about 10% appearing once. Specimen: whole blood. Receptor source: an adult who was a healthcare worker with PCR-confirmed SARS-CoV-2 infection or an uninfected control (not recorded which).

This clonotype was seen more than once but under ten times. This chain connects TRBV18 to TRBJ1-2; the D gene is possibly TRBD1 (5 bases). Germline lookup yields CDR1 KGHSH and CDR2 LQKENI. The V end was cut by 5 bases, the J end by 7 bases, with 23 bases between. This CDR3 is 16 amino acids long. CDR3 protein: CASSSTVSGQIAGYTF. The CDR3 DNA follows: TGTGCCAGCTCATCGACAGTTTCGGGTCAGATCGCTGGCTACACCTTC.

The V gene is TRBV9, the J gene TRBJ2-3; D is perhaps TRBD2 (7 bases). Germline lookup yields CDR1 SGDLS and CDR2 YYNGEE. The V end was cut by 4 bases, the J end by 3 bases, with 15 bases between. CDR3 size: 15 residues. The CDR3 protein is CASSPHGGQTDTQYF. CDR3 DNA sequence: TGTGCCAGCAGCCCGCACGGGGGGCAAACAGATACGCAGTATTTT.

As for this clonotype: Just one base apart from a much larger clone, this may be a read error. This chain connects TRBV2 to TRBJ2-7; the match to TRBD1 covers 9 bases. Germline lookup yields CDR1 SNHLY and CDR2 FYNNEI. CDR3 length: 16 amino acids. Written as DNA, the CDR3 is TGTGCCAGCACCGACCCGAGGACAGGGGCGTCCTACGGGCAGTACTTC. Amino acids: CASTDPRTGASYGQYF.

There are a few counts of this clonotype. The chain is built from TRBV7-9 and TRBJ1-6; 7 bases line up with TRBD1. From germline, CDR1 is SEHNR and CDR2 FQNEAQ (reference sequence). Germline trimming cut 6 bases from V and 14 bases from J; bases unmatched to any gene: 13. The CDR3 spans 14 residues. The CDR3 protein is CASRSGAEGAALHF. The CDR3 DNA sequence: TGTGCCAGCAGATCCGGGGCAGAGGGGGCAGCCCTCCACTTT.

The V gene is TRBV6-2 or TRBV6-3, the J gene TRBJ2-5; no definite D call. With 0 bases removed from V and 1 base from J, the gap between germline ends came to 6 bases. The length of the CDR3 is 14 residues. Germline V lookup: CDR1 MNHEY, CDR2 SVGEGT. Here the CDR3 reads CASSYSRSQETQYF. CDR3 in DNA: TGTGCCAGCAGTTACTCGCGGAGCCAAGAGACCCAGTACTTC.

This clonotype was seen only a few times. The chain uses TRBV4-3 and TRBJ2-2, with D perhaps matching TRBD2 (5 bases). V dropped 0 bases and J dropped 2 bases, with 16 bases sitting between them. The CDR3 is made up of 18 amino acids. From germline, CDR1 is LGHNA and CDR2 YSLEER. CDR3 loop: CASSQEVSRVLNTGELFF. The CDR3 region has the DNA TGCGCCAGCAGCCAAGAAGTATCGCGGGTGCTCAACACCGGGGAGCTGTTTTTT.

This clonotype appeared many times. The chain combines TRBV7-3 with TRBJ2-1; 7 bases map to TRBD1. From germline, CDR1 is SGHTA and CDR2 FQGTGA. CDR3 length: 15 amino acids. V trimming: 2 bases; J trimming: 3 bases; junction bases outside the gene matches: 4. The CDR3 DNA is TGTGCCAGCAGCTTAGGGCGGACAGGCTACAATGAGCAGTTCTTC. Translation gives CASSLGRTGYNEQFF.

The J gene is TRBJ2-7, the V gene TRBV6-1, with D unresolved. Germline values: CDR1 MNHNS, CDR2 SASEGT. V lost 4 bases to trimming and J lost 7 bases, with 2 bases between them. This CDR3 spans 9 amino acids. This CDR3 reads CASSAEQYF. In nucleotides, the CDR3 is TGTGCCAGCAGTGCGGAGCAGTACTTC.

This clonotype occurred many times. The rearrangement uses TRBV7-8 and TRBJ2-5; possibly TRBD1 for D (5 bases). The V end was cut by 5 bases, the J end by 5 bases, with 24 bases between. This CDR3 is built from 17 residues. From germline, CDR1 is SGHVS and CDR2 FQNEAQ. For the CDR3, the DNA is TGTGCCAGCAGCGCAGTCGACAGCCACCCTGGGTCGGAGACCCAGTACTTC. This gives the protein CASSAVDSHPGSETQYF.

A note on this clonotype: With a much larger clone just one base away, this may be a read error. V usage is TRBV7-2 and J usage is TRBJ2-7, with D uncertain. V lost 5 bases to trimming and J lost 7 bases, with 21 bases between them. This CDR3 region has 15 residues. The germline V gene has CDR1 SGHTA and CDR2 FQGNSA. The CDR3 region is CASSLYLIGYQEQYF. As DNA, the CDR3 is TGTGCCAGCAGCCTTTACTTGATAGGGTATCAAGAGCAGTACTTC.

This clonotype was recorded a few times. This chain links TRBV20-1 with TRBJ2-7; 9 positions agree with TRBD2. Germline loops: CDR1 DFQATT, CDR2 SNEGSKA (reference sequence). Trimming took 0 bases from V and 7 from J; bases not matched to a gene: 10. This CDR3 region has 15 residues. The CDR3 spells CSARDPLAGRGEQYF. The DNA for the CDR3 is TGCAGTGCTAGAGATCCCCTAGCGGGAAGGGGGGAGCAGTACTTC.

The chain couples TRBV11-2 to TRBJ2-5; the D gene could be TRBD1 or TRBD2 (5 bases each). CDR3 length: 13 amino acids. Germline V lookup: CDR1 SGHAT, CDR2 FQNNGV. Trimming left V 3 bases short and J 1 base short, with 6 bases between. CDR3 DNA sequence: TGTGCCAGCAGCTTCGGGACCCAAGAGACCCAGTACTTC. It encodes CASSFGTQETQYF. The full variable domain, with the rest looked up from reference TRBV11-2 and TRBJ2-5, is EAGVAQSPRYKIIEKRQSVAFWCNPISGHATLYWYQQILGQGPKLLIQFQNNGVVDDSQLPKDRFSAERLKGVDSTLKIQPAKLEDSAVYLCASSFGTQETQYFGPGTRLLVL.

The chain links TRBV28 to TRBJ1-1; TRBD1 agrees at 7 bases. Germline trimming cut 5 bases from V and 4 bases from J; bases unmatched to any gene: 10. The CDR3 loop spans 15 amino acids. The germline V gene has CDR1 MDHEN and CDR2 SYDVKM. The CDR3 loop reads CASSADTGQATEAFF. For the CDR3, the DNA is TGTGCCAGCAGTGCGGACACCGGACAGGCCACTGAAGCTTTCTTT.

The rearrangement links TRBV25-1 to TRBJ1-2; tentatively, D is TRBD1 (5 bases). CDR3 length: 15 residues. V lost 4 bases, J lost 8 bases, and 20 bases lay in between. The germline V gene has CDR1 MGHDK and CDR2 SYGVNS. CDR3 coding DNA: TGTGCCAGCAGTGGAGCGGGACGGAGCCCTGAGGGCTACACCTTC. Translating it yields CASSGAGRSPEGYTF.

The gene calls are TRBV20-1 and TRBJ1-2; D gene uncertain. V was trimmed by 5 bases and J by 5 bases, leaving 12 bases between them. Germline lookup yields CDR1 DFQATT and CDR2 SNEGSKA (reference sequence). There are 12 residues in the CDR3. CDR3 DNA sequence: TGCAGTGCTCCAAGAATTTTATATGGCTACACCTTC. It translates to CSAPRILYGYTF.

The table lists this clonotype with a few counts. The V call is TRBV20-1, the J call TRBJ1-5; no definite D call. This CDR3 has 15 amino acids. Trimming shortened V by 2 bases and J by 3 bases, and 14 bases separated the two germline ends. Germline V lookup: CDR1 DFQATT, CDR2 SNEGSKA (reference sequence). CDR3 DNA sequence: TGCAGTGCTAGACAAGTTGCCCGAGACAATCAGCCCCAGCATTTT. This encodes CSARQVARDNQPQHF.

This clonotype was counted ten times or more. J is TRBJ2-7 and V is TRBV19; TRBD2 aligns across 13 bases. CDR1 LNHDA and CDR2 SQIVND come from the germline V gene (reference sequence). With V trimmed by 6 bases and J by 5 bases, 1 base remained unmatched. CDR3 length equals 13 residues. The CDR3 DNA sequence: TGTGCCAGTAGGGGACTAGCGGGAAACGAGCAGTACTTC. It encodes CASRGLAGNEQYF.

The table lists this clonotype with a few counts. V usage is TRBV7-9 and J usage is TRBJ2-1; TRBD2 matches at 8 bases. Germline CDR1 reads SEHNR; CDR2 reads FQNEAQ (reference sequence). The CDR3 consists of 16 residues. V gave up 3 bases and J gave up 10 bases; unmatched junction bases: 14. CDR3 amino acids: CASSFAGTSNRQEQFF. The CDR3 DNA is TGTGCCAGCAGCTTTGCCGGGACTAGTAACCGCCAAGAGCAGTTCTTC.

The chain employs TRBV9 and TRBJ1-1; D is perhaps TRBD1 (5 bases). The CDR3 covers 13 residues. V lost 2 bases and J 1 base, leaving 6 bases between the germline ends. Germline V lookup: CDR1 SGDLS, CDR2 YYNGEE. CDR3 bases: TGTGCCAGCAGCGTTACAGGGAACACTGAAGCTTTCTTT. Translating gives CASSVTGNTEAFF.

This clonotype was detected only a few times. The chain recombines TRBV4-2 with TRBJ2-1; D ambiguous. V lost 6 bases, J lost 8 bases, and 14 bases lay in between. Germline V gene sequence: CDR1 LGHNA, CDR2 YNFKEQ. This CDR3 comprises 13 residues. CDR3 nucleotide sequence: TGTGCCAGCAGTCAGCACTACGGCGATGAGCAGTTCTTC. This translates into CASSQHYGDEQFF.

This clonotype was observed at least ten times. The V gene is TRBV2, the J gene TRBJ2-7, with D perhaps TRBD2 (6 bases). V lost 0 bases, J lost 3 bases, and 18 bases lay in between. Germline V gives CDR1 SNHLY, CDR2 FYNNEI. The CDR3 loop spans 17 amino acids. The CDR3 reads CASSEARGFSEDYEQYF. CDR3 DNA sequence: TGTGCCAGCAGTGAAGCACGGGGGTTTAGCGAAGACTACGAGCAGTACTTC.

This clonotype was seen a handful of times. The chain employs TRBV24-1 and TRBJ2-1; TRBD2 agrees at 12 bases. The trim removed 3 bases at V and 8 bases at J, leaving 7 bases unmatched. The CDR3 has 16 amino acids. CDR1 KGHDR and CDR2 SFDVKD come from the germline V gene. The CDR3 bases are TGTGCCACCAGTGATCCACGACTAGCGGGAGTAGATGAGCAGTTCTTC. It yields the protein CATSDPRLAGVDEQFF.

This chain links TRBV29-1 with TRBJ2-7; TRBD1 might be the D (6 bases). This CDR3 spans 14 amino acids. V gave up 7 bases and J gave up 0 bases, with 16 bases separating them. Germline CDR1 and CDR2: SQVTM and ANQGSEA. CDR3 amino acids: CSATSPRGSYEQYF. The CDR3 nucleotides read TGCAGCGCTACCTCCCCCAGGGGCTCCTACGAGCAGTACTTC.

This clonotype has only a few counts. The chain couples TRBV29-1 to TRBJ2-5; 7 bases fit TRBD1. Germline values: CDR1 SQVTM, CDR2 ANQGSEA. This CDR3 has 14 residues. The ends lost 8 bases at V and 0 bases at J; junction bases unmatched: 9. The CDR3 spells CSMTPQGHQETQYF. The CDR3 nucleotides read TGCAGCATGACCCCACAGGGGCACCAAGAGACCCAGTACTTC.

This clonotype was seen many times. V usage is TRBV29-1 and J usage is TRBJ1-5, with D tentatively TRBD1 (5 bases). The CDR3 length is 13 residues. The V gene's germline CDR1 is SQVTM and CDR2 ANQGSEA. Trimming took 5 bases from V and 5 from J, leaving 13 bases between them. The CDR3, as DNA: TGCAGCGTTCGGGACGGGGATTATCAGCCCCAGCATTTT. Its protein is CSVRDGDYQPQHF.

The gene calls are TRBV11-2 and TRBJ2-7, with no clear D. Deletions cut 5 bases from V and 2 bases from J, with 10 bases between. In germline, CDR1 is SGHAT, CDR2 FQNNGV. The CDR3 is 13 residues long. Written as DNA, the CDR3 is TGTGCCAGCAGCCAAGGACGGACCTACGAGCAGTACTTC. It yields the protein CASSQGRTYEQYF.

This clonotype was recorded at least ten times. The V gene is TRBV3-1, the J gene TRBJ2-7; D call uncertain. From germline, CDR1 is LGHDT and CDR2 YNNKEL (reference sequence). The CDR3 contains 11 residues. Trimming pared 3 bases from V and 4 bases from J, leaving 4 bases between. The CDR3 sequence is CASSQKYEQYF. The CDR3 nucleotides are TGTGCCAGCAGCCAGAAATACGAGCAGTACTTC.

The chain couples TRBV30 to TRBJ1-1; D gene ambiguous. Deletions cut 7 bases from V and 1 base from J, with 10 bases between. CDR3 length equals 12 residues. Germline V gene data show CDR1 as GTSNPN and CDR2 as SVGIG (reference sequence). This CDR3 reads CASQHTNTEAFF. The CDR3 coding sequence is TGTGCCTCACAGCATACGAACACTGAAGCTTTCTTT.

The table lists this clonotype with a few counts. J is TRBJ2-7 and V is TRBV7-2, with D unclear. The CDR3 loop spans 13 amino acids. The germline V gene encodes CDR1 SGHTA and CDR2 FQGNSA. Between the trimmed V and J ends, which lost 2 bases and 5 bases, there was a span of 10 bases. In DNA, the CDR3 is TGTGCCAGCAGCTTAATGGGTTTGGACGAGCAGTACTTC. Translation: CASSLMGLDEQYF.

This clonotype was found many times. This chain uses TRBV5-4 with TRBJ1-1; 12 nucleotides align to TRBD1. J gave up 4 bases and V 5 bases, and 12 bases lay outside the gene matches. From germline, CDR1 is SGHNT and CDR2 YYREEE (reference sequence). The CDR3 extends over 17 amino acids. This CDR3 is CASRSGTGGVRGTEAFF. The CDR3 DNA is TGTGCCAGCAGATCCGGGACAGGGGGCGTTCGTGGCACTGAAGCTTTCTTT.

The genes are TRBV5-1 and TRBJ2-2; D is ambiguous. This CDR3 is built from 13 residues. Germline-derived CDR1 and CDR2 are SGHRS and YFSETQ. V was shortened by 4 bases and J by 5 bases, with 9 bases between the two germline ends. CDR3: CASSTDMTGELFF. CDR3 sequence (DNA): TGCGCCAGCAGCACAGACATGACCGGGGAGCTGTTTTTT.

A few counts support this clonotype. The chain is built from TRBV7-2 and TRBJ1-2; TRBD1 agrees at 7 bases. With 3 bases clipped from V and 2 bases from J, the junction kept 9 bases outside the gene matches. CDR1 and CDR2 from the germline V gene are SGHTA and FQGNSA. The CDR3 length is 16 residues. The CDR3 DNA follows: TGTGCCAGCAGCTTTTTCGGGACAGTTAAAAACTATGGCTACACCTTC. It is translated as CASSFFGTVKNYGYTF.